This T cell receptor beta chain derives from a study of T cells in Graves' hyperthyroidism and ophthalmopathy. Amplification of TCR beta CDR3 regions used RNA as the template. A first-round RT-PCR of the TCR CDR3 used the HTBI primer set. TCRdb fed the multiplex PCR reads into MiXCR, producing one record per CDR3 protein. The table shows 550,000 to 850,000 distinct CDR3 sequences, with roughly a sixth occurring only once. Per the germline V gene, CDR1 is MNHEY and CDR2 is SVGEGT. Germline trimming cut 6 bases from V and 7 bases from J; bases unmatched to any gene: 8. This CDR3 has 15 amino acids. Hyperthyroidism was newly diagnosed in patients aged 18 to 65 (duration under 2 months).

Sequencing was carried out using blood. The sequence came from a woman between 45 and 65 years old with Graves' hyperthyroidism that later progressed to Graves' ophthalmopathy. The rearrangement links TRBV6-2 or TRBV6-3 to TRBJ2-2, with 10 bases lining up with TRBD1. Written as DNA, the CDR3 is TGTGCCAGCAGACGGGAGGGACAGGGGATCGGGGAGCTGTTTTTT. It yields the protein CASRREGQGIGELFF.